Below, 16 T cell receptor beta chains from the same sample are listed, as sequenced in a study of T cell changes during pregnancy in multiple sclerosis. The protocol was immunoSEQ multiplex PCR, while the TCRdb copy is restricted to in-frame clones and leaves out a portion. The sample has over 60,000 clones; 91% are singletons. The sequencing used peripheral blood, collected in the third trimester of pregnancy. These receptor sequences come from a female donor in good health, enrolled as a control in a pregnancy study.

This sequence joins TRBV5-1 and TRBJ1-2; perhaps TRBD1 as D (5 bases). The CDR3 length is 15 residues. Trimming left V 4 bases short and J 6 bases short, with 19 bases between. The germline V gene encodes CDR1 SGHRS and CDR2 YFSETQ. This chain's CDR3 is CASSQTWGRVNGYTF. The CDR3 DNA reads TGCGCCAGCAGCCAGACCTGGGGCAGGGTTAATGGCTACACCTTC.

The V call is TRBV29-1, the J call TRBJ1-2; TRBD1 is a possible D gene (6 bases). Germline loops: CDR1 SQVTM, CDR2 ANQGSEA. The CDR3 totals 15 residues. With 4 bases removed from V and 4 bases from J, the gap between germline ends came to 19 bases. The CDR3 here is CSVAGRGPAAYGYTF. CDR3 DNA: TGCAGCGTTGCTGGCAGGGGCCCGGCCGCCTATGGCTACACCTTC.

In this sample, this clone turned up a few times. CDR3 loop: CASSYSWDRNTEAFF. The CDR3 bases are TGTGCCAGCAGTTACTCGTGGGACAGAAACACTGAAGCTTTCTTT. The V gene is TRBV6-5, the J gene TRBJ1-1, with 7 nucleotides matching TRBD1. V shed 0 bases, J shed 2 bases, and the junction held 3 bases outside the gene matches. The CDR3 is 15 amino acids. The germline V gene encodes CDR1 MNHEY and CDR2 SVGAGI.

The chain couples TRBV27 to TRBJ1-5; tentative D call: TRBD1 (5 bases). CDR1 is MNHEY and CDR2 is SMNVEV in the germline V gene (reference sequence). Trimming removed 5 bases at V and 3 bases at J, with 14 bases between. CDR3 length: 15 amino acids. This CDR3 reads CASSPRAGVNQPQHF. CDR3 DNA: TGTGCCAGCAGTCCCAGGGCAGGAGTCAATCAGCCCCAGCATTTT.

V and J are TRBV15 and TRBJ1-2; tentatively, D is TRBD1 (5 bases). The length of the CDR3 is 14 residues. Germline lookup yields CDR1 LNHNV and CDR2 YYDKDF (reference sequence). Trimming took 5 bases from V and 8 from J, leaving 18 bases between them. The CDR3 loop is CATSHPVGGEGYTF. Here the CDR3 DNA reads TGTGCCACCAGCCATCCCGTGGGAGGGGAAGGCTACACCTTC.

The rearrangement links TRBV5-6 to TRBJ1-1; 9 bases agree with TRBD1. Trimming removed 0 bases from V and 3 bases from J; junction bases left unmatched: 9. The germline V gene encodes CDR1 SGHDT and CDR2 YYEEEE. The CDR3 has 17 amino acids. The CDR3 protein is CASSLGLQGARYTEAFF. The CDR3 nucleotides are TGTGCCAGCAGCTTGGGGTTACAGGGGGCGCGGTACACTGAAGCTTTCTTT.

The gene calls are TRBV15 and TRBJ2-3; D might be TRBD2 (5 bases). V lost 0 bases and J 0 bases, leaving 7 bases between the germline ends. This CDR3 has 15 residues. Germline V lookup: CDR1 LNHNV, CDR2 YYDKDF (reference sequence). The CDR3 region is CATSRERTSTDTQYF. In DNA, the CDR3 is TGTGCCACCAGCAGAGAGAGGACTAGCACAGATACGCAGTATTTT.

The CDR3 coding sequence is TGTGCCAGCAGCAAACGGACATCAGGATACTACGAGCAGTACTTC. Protein product: CASSKRTSGYYEQYF. The chain is built from TRBV21-1 and TRBJ2-7; the D segment call TRBD1 is taken from the table without a DNA check. TRBV21-1 is a known pseudogene. The CDR3 contains 15 residues.

The V and J genes are TRBV4-2 and TRBJ2-7, with 9 bases matching TRBD2. V dropped 0 bases and J dropped 5; count of bases not matched to a gene: 8. The CDR3 has 16 residues. Germline lookup yields CDR1 LGHNA and CDR2 YNFKEQ. CDR3 sequence (DNA): TGTGCCAGCAGCCAAGATTTACAGCGGGGGGCCGACGAGCAGTACTTC. Its translation: CASSQDLQRGADEQYF.

The J gene is TRBJ1-5, the V gene TRBV27; D unclear. The V end lost 4 bases, the J end lost 7 bases, and 11 bases lay between the germline ends. The CDR3 contains 13 residues. Germline lookup yields CDR1 MNHEY and CDR2 SMNVEV (reference sequence). The CDR3 sequence is CASSWSVGQPQHF. The CDR3 coding sequence is TGTGCCAGCAGTTGGTCGGTCGGGCAGCCCCAGCATTTT.

The chain employs TRBV11-2 and TRBJ2-7, with D perhaps TRBD1 (6 bases). The CDR3 has 16 amino acids. V lost 2 bases and J 3 bases, leaving 17 bases between the germline ends. Looked up from germline, CDR1 is SGHAT and CDR2 is FQNNGV. The CDR3 reads CASSLSLGGSGYEQYF. DNA for the CDR3: TGTGCCAGCAGCTTATCCCTAGGGGGTAGTGGCTACGAGCAGTACTTC.

The CDR3 sequence: CASSLSSRGGTSGAWTDTQYF. The CDR3, as DNA: TGTGCCAGCAGTTTATCGTCGAGGGGAGGGACTAGCGGTGCGTGGACAGATACGCAGTATTTT. The rearrangement links TRBV27 to TRBJ2-3; 11 bases map to TRBD2. The CDR3 consists of 21 residues. Germline values: CDR1 MNHEY, CDR2 SMNVEV (reference sequence). V lost 0 bases and J lost 3; bases outside the gene matches: 17.

V is TRBV4-3 and J is TRBJ2-3; 7 bases agree with TRBD2. Germline values: CDR1 LGHNA, CDR2 YSLEER. Germline trimming cut 3 bases from V and 8 bases from J; bases unmatched to any gene: 11. The CDR3 is 15 amino acids. CDR3 sequence reads: CASSQGFAGDSTQYF. The CDR3 nucleotides are TGCGCCAGCAGCCAGGGGTTTGCGGGAGATTCTACGCAGTATTTT.

The rearrangement uses TRBV27 and TRBJ1-1, with TRBD1 as a possible D gene (5 bases). Germline-derived CDR1 and CDR2 are MNHEY and SMNVEV (reference sequence). Trimming cost V 5 bases and J 3 bases, with 7 bases left between them. The CDR3 contains 12 residues. In DNA, the CDR3 is TGTGCCAGCAGTACCAGGGACACTGAAGCTTTCTTT. Translated: CASSTRDTEAFF.

The rearrangement links TRBV30 to TRBJ2-3, with a tentative D call TRBD2 (6 bases). The V end lost 2 bases, the J end lost 2 bases, and 11 bases lay between the germline ends. CDR1 and CDR2 from the germline V gene are GTSNPN and SVGIG (reference sequence). This CDR3 has 14 amino acids. CDR3 in amino acids: CAWSFGGNTDTQYF. For the CDR3, the DNA is TGTGCCTGGAGTTTTGGCGGGAACACAGATACGCAGTATTTT.

In nucleotides, the CDR3 is TGTGCCATCACGGGGGGGGGCTACGAGCAGTACTTC. As protein: CAITGGGYEQYF. This chain joins TRBV10-3 and TRBJ2-7, with 8 bases fitting TRBD2. CDR1 is ENHRY and CDR2 is SYGVKD in the germline V gene. CDR3 length: 12 amino acids. Germline trimming cut 7 bases from V and 3 bases from J; bases unmatched to any gene: 2.